This T cell receptor (beta chain) was identified during a study of cytomegalovirus exposure and HLA in healthy donors. From germline, CDR1 is DFQATT and CDR2 SNEGSKA (reference sequence). V was pared by 6 bases and J by 8 bases, with 10 bases between. The CDR3 length is 10 residues. As regards this clone: Its antigen remains unknown.

Study results and limitations: The study designated 150 or so TCR beta chains cytomegalovirus-associated. Most observed TCR sequences were rare, whereas some public TCRs were detected in many donors.

Profiling relied on immunoSEQ multiplex PCR, and the TCRdb table lists in-frame clones only, not all of them. The data show over 90,000 clones, with about 95% seen just once and 0.8% to 0.9% held by the top ten. The origin of this receptor is a woman in her late teens or twenties in good health and CMV-seronegative. Sequencing input: PBMCs. The chain combines TRBV20-1 with TRBJ1-1; tentative D call: TRBD1 (6 bases). The CDR3 DNA reads as TGCAGTGCCTCCGGGACAGAAGCTTTCTTT. As protein: CSASGTEAFF.